The clone carrying this T cell receptor (beta chain) was counted a few times. CDR3 regions of TCR beta were amplified from RNA transcripts. Second-round multiplex PCR came after first-round RT-PCR with HTBI primers. TCRdb called the multiplex PCR reads again in MiXCR, with one record for every CDR3 protein. Altogether hundreds of thousands of distinct CDR3 sequences are present, approximately 21% being singletons, with the ten largest covering roughly 6.9%. This entry belongs to a study of Graves' ophthalmopathy and Graves' hyperthyroidism. Germline lookup yields CDR1 MNHNS and CDR2 SASEGT. The CDR3 extends over 14 amino acids. Losses at the gene ends were 3 bases for V and 3 bases for J; bases not matched to a gene: 5.

The V and J genes are TRBV6-1 and TRBJ2-7; 7 bases line up with TRBD2. Sequenced: peripheral blood. This clonotype was sampled from a woman aged 18-35 years with stable Graves' hyperthyroidism. Some clones in this sample may be carry-over from other donors' samples. The CDR3 sequence: CASSEALALYEQYF. For the CDR3, the DNA is TGTGCCAGCAGTGAGGCACTAGCGCTCTACGAGCAGTACTTC.